These 25 T cell receptor beta chains were sequenced from one sample in a study of human T cells and chemical hapten exposure (dated by TCRdb to the early 2020s). The sample's time point label, in plain terms: patch test 3, about 24 weeks after DPC sensitization. According to the study, the label for this sample's treatment or condition signals: therapeutic diphenylcyclopropenone sensitization with weekly scalp DPC. The library came from RACE. TCRdb records NextSeq 500 as the sequencer. TCRdb cleaned the public reads at Q25 with fastp, built clones with MiXCR and kept in-frame beta chains. Entries that share a CDR3 protein sequence are merged under the most common genes and DNA. This sample lists more than 150,000 distinct CDR3 sequences; roughly a quarter were detected once. Clones ranked in the top ten supply under 2.5% of the sample. The specimen was whole blood, collected in connection with sensitization to the hapten diphenylcyclopropenone (DPC). These receptors all come from a woman aged 40 to 49 with alopecia areata. Some clones in this sample may be carry-over from other donors' samples.

V gene TRBV2 combines with J gene TRBJ1-5, with 7 bases matching TRBD1. Losses at the gene ends were 5 bases for V and 4 bases for J; bases not matched to a gene: 8. Germline-derived CDR1 and CDR2 are SNHLY and FYNNEI. There are 15 residues in the CDR3. Here the CDR3 DNA reads TGTGCCAGCAGTACAGGGGTGGGAGGAAATCAGCCCCAGCATTTT. This translates into CASSTGVGGNQPQHF. The full variable domain, completed using reference TRBV2 and TRBJ1-5, is EPEVTQTPSHQVTQMGQEVILRCVPISNHLYFYWYRQILGQKVEFLVSFYNNEISEKSEIFDDQFSVERPDGSNFTLKIRSTKLEDSAMYFCASSTGVGGNQPQHFGDGTRLSIL.

The chain carries TRBV27 and TRBJ2-1, with D possibly being TRBD1 (6 bases). This CDR3 spans 16 amino acids. The V and J ends lost 5 bases and 2 bases respectively, with 16 bases between them. Germline values: CDR1 MNHEY, CDR2 SMNVEV (reference sequence). The CDR3 loop is CASSTRRGNPYNEQFF. In DNA, the CDR3 is TGTGCCAGCAGTACACGTAGGGGGAACCCCTACAATGAGCAGTTCTTC.

V usage is TRBV29-1 and J usage is TRBJ2-7, with D unresolved. Per germline, CDR1 SQVTM and CDR2 ANQGSEA. With 6 bases removed from V and 6 bases from J, the gap between germline ends came to 12 bases. The CDR3 is made up of 11 amino acids. The CDR3 spells CSVVRASEQYF. The CDR3 DNA is TGCAGCGTCGTCCGGGCCTCCGAGCAGTACTTC.

CDR3: CASKGTPGDTEAFF. The CDR3 coding sequence is TGTGCCAGCAAAGGGACGCCCGGGGACACTGAAGCTTTCTTT. The chain joins TRBV28 to TRBJ1-1; the D gene is possibly TRBD1 (5 bases). V was shortened by 7 bases and J by 3 bases, with 15 bases between the two germline ends. The V gene's germline CDR1 is MDHEN and CDR2 SYDVKM. CDR3 length: 14 residues.

This clonotype was seen only a few times. The chain uses TRBV2 and TRBJ1-5; the D is unclear. The CDR3 contains 13 residues. The germline V gene has CDR1 SNHLY and CDR2 FYNNEI. V lost 3 bases and J lost 4, with 7 bases in between. CDR3 in DNA: TGTGCCAGCAGTGAGACGGGGAATCAGCCCCAGCATTTT. Translating gives CASSETGNQPQHF. Complete variable domain (other parts from reference TRBV2 and TRBJ1-5): EPEVTQTPSHQVTQMGQEVILRCVPISNHLYFYWYRQILGQKVEFLVSFYNNEISEKSEIFDDQFSVERPDGSNFTLKIRSTKLEDSAMYFCASSETGNQPQHFGDGTRLSIL.

The chain is built from TRBV18 and TRBJ1-2; possibly TRBD1 for D (6 bases). Germline-derived CDR1 and CDR2 are KGHSH and LQKENI. The CDR3 is made up of 13 amino acids. Trimming stripped 1 base from V and 4 bases from J, with 7 bases between. The CDR3 coding sequence is TGTGCCAGCTCACCACGGACAGTCTATGGCTACACCTTC. Amino acid sequence: CASSPRTVYGYTF.

The J gene is TRBJ2-1, the V gene TRBV21-1; TRBD2, the D gene given by the table, was not confirmed from the DNA. TRBV21-1 is assigned pseudogene status. The CDR3 contains 14 residues. In DNA form, the CDR3 reads TGTGCCAGCAGCAAGGGCGGGAGCTACAATGAGCAGTTCTTC. Translating gives CASSKGGSYNEQFF.

This clonotype has a count of ten or more. The chain recombines TRBV20-1 with TRBJ1-1; no definite D call. Trimming shortened V by 5 bases and J by 0 bases, and 7 bases separated the two germline ends. CDR1 is DFQATT, CDR2 SNEGSKA, per germline (reference sequence). The CDR3 extends over 12 amino acids. DNA for the CDR3: TGCAGTGCTCACAACATGAACACTGAAGCTTTCTTT. It codes for CSAHNMNTEAFF.

This clonotype was picked up a small number of times. The V and J genes are TRBV6-1 and TRBJ1-2; D unclear. CDR3 length equals 12 residues. Looked up from germline, CDR1 is MNHNS and CDR2 is SASEGT. Trimming cost V 7 bases and J 2 bases, with 8 bases left between them. The CDR3 sequence is CASKATNYGYTF. CDR3 coding DNA: TGTGCCAGCAAGGCCACCAACTATGGCTACACCTTC.

This clonotype came up a few times. The chain joins TRBV27 to TRBJ2-7; D gene ambiguous. The ends were cut back, 8 bases at V and 1 base at J, with 21 bases in the middle. From germline, CDR1 is MNHEY and CDR2 SMNVEV (reference sequence). The CDR3 is 16 residues long. Here the CDR3 DNA reads TGTGCCAGCGCGCTAGTGGGCGGCCGGTATTCCTACGAGCAGTACTTC. Protein product: CASALVGGRYSYEQYF.

This rearrangement joins TRBV20-1 to TRBJ2-3; TRBD1 aligns across 11 bases. Germline loops: CDR1 DFQATT, CDR2 SNEGSKA (reference sequence). There are 14 residues in the CDR3. Trimming at V came to 5 bases and at J to 6 bases, leaving 7 bases not matched to a gene. The CDR3 coding sequence is TGCAGTGCTGCCCCGCGGGACAGGGGGGATACGCAGTATTTT. This sequence encodes CSAAPRDRGDTQYF.

The chain joins TRBV28 to TRBJ2-1, with 11 bases lining up with TRBD2. V lost 6 bases to trimming and J lost 16 bases; unmatched junction nucleotides: 17. The length of the CDR3 is 15 residues. Per germline, CDR1 MDHEN and CDR2 SYDVKM. CDR3 residues: CASRAGTSGLQAEFF. The CDR3 DNA reads as TGTGCCAGCAGGGCCGGGACTAGCGGTCTTCAGGCGGAATTCTTC. Combining the CDR3 with reference TRBV28 and TRBJ2-1 gives the whole variable domain DVKVTQSSRYLVKRTGEKVFLECVQDMDHENMFWYRQDPGLGLRLIYFSYDVKMKEKGDIPEGYSVSREKKERFSLILESASTNQTSMYLCASRAGTSGLQAEFFGPGTRLTVL.

The chain carries TRBV24-1 and TRBJ2-1, with TRBD2 identical over 10 bases. The CDR3 length is 15 residues. Trimming took 6 bases from V and 4 from J; bases not matched to a gene: 5. Germline V CDR1 and CDR2: KGHDR, SFDVKD. The CDR3: CATSRASGSYNEQFF. The CDR3 coding sequence is TGTGCCACCAGTAGGGCTAGCGGGAGTTACAATGAGCAGTTCTTC.

The J gene is TRBJ2-1, the V gene TRBV29-1; no clear D gene. The V end lost 3 bases, the J end lost 6 bases, and 12 bases lay between the germline ends. Germline assignment: CDR1 SQVTM and CDR2 ANQGSEA. The CDR3 spans 13 residues. The CDR3 DNA sequence: TGCAGCGTTGAGGGCGATCTGGGCAATGAGCAGTTCTTC. Amino acid sequence: CSVEGDLGNEQFF.

This clonotype has only a few counts. The chain uses TRBV6-5 and TRBJ2-5, with a possible D match to TRBD2 (6 bases). CDR1 and CDR2 (germline): MNHEY, SVGAGI. CDR3 length equals 17 residues. Trimming left V 4 bases short and J 0 bases short, with 18 bases between. CDR3 region: CASSSTYGGRYQETQYF. DNA of the CDR3: TGTGCCAGCAGTTCCACCTACGGGGGAAGGTACCAAGAGACCCAGTACTTC.

The chain employs TRBV29-1 and TRBJ2-1, with D perhaps TRBD1 or TRBD2 (6 bases each). The germline CDR1 and CDR2 sequences are SQVTM and ANQGSEA. The CDR3 runs to 14 residues. V was pared by 2 bases and J by 6 bases, with 14 bases between. CDR3 amino acids: CSVERGRQGNEQFF. The CDR3 DNA sequence: TGCAGCGTTGAAAGGGGGAGGCAGGGCAATGAGCAGTTCTTC.

V is TRBV24-1 and J is TRBJ2-1; D perhaps matches TRBD2 (10 bases). This CDR3 region has 16 residues. Germline loops: CDR1 KGHDR, CDR2 SFDVKD. Here the CDR3 DNA reads TGTGGCCCAGACAGGGGGGCTAGCGGGAGTGACAATGAGCAGTTCTTC. This codes for CGPDRGASGSDNEQFF.

The rearrangement uses TRBV28 and TRBJ2-5; D is possibly TRBD1 (6 bases). The CDR3 consists of 17 residues. From germline, CDR1 is MDHEN and CDR2 SYDVKM. Deletions cut 4 bases from V and 0 bases from J, with 18 bases between. CDR3 DNA: TGTGCCAGCAGTTCAATGCCGCAGGGGACCCACCAAGAGACCCAGTACTTC. Translating gives CASSSMPQGTHQETQYF.

The V gene is TRBV18, the J gene TRBJ2-3; possibly TRBD1 for D (7 bases). This CDR3 is 15 amino acids long. Trimming took 8 bases from V and 2 from J, leaving 17 bases between them. CDR1 is KGHSH and CDR2 is LQKENI in the germline V gene. CDR3 sequence (DNA): TGTGCCAGCGCAGCGACAGGGACTTACACAGATACGCAGTATTTT. Translation gives CASAATGTYTDTQYF. The full variable domain, in which reference TRBV18 and TRBJ2-3 provide the parts outside the CDR3, is NAGVMQNPRHLVRRRGQEARLRCSPMKGHSHVYWYRQLPEEGLKFMVYLQKENIIDESGMPKERFSAEFPKEGPSILRIQQVVRGDSAAYFCASAATGTYTDTQYFGPGTRLTVL.

This clonotype showed up just a few times. CDR3 region: CASSLYGQGATNEKLFF. As DNA, the CDR3 is TGTGCCAGCAGTTTATATGGTCAGGGGGCAACTAATGAAAAACTGTTTTTT. This chain uses TRBV28 with TRBJ1-4, with TRBD1 identical over 7 bases. V trimming: 1 base; J trimming: 0 bases; junction bases outside the gene matches: 5. The CDR3 covers 17 residues. Germline V gene lookup returns CDR1 MDHEN and CDR2 SYDVKM.

V and J are TRBV27 and TRBJ1-6; D is possibly TRBD1 (5 bases). The CDR3 spans 15 residues. The V end lost 4 bases, the J end lost 7 bases, and 14 bases lay between the germline ends. Looked up from germline, CDR1 is MNHEY and CDR2 is SMNVEV (reference sequence). CDR3 in amino acids: CASSSGNRGNSPLHF. In DNA, the CDR3 is TGTGCCAGCAGTTCTGGGAACCGGGGCAATTCACCCCTCCACTTT.

The J gene is TRBJ1-2, the V gene TRBV7-2; D unclear. The CDR3 has 13 amino acids. Trimming cost V 5 bases and J 1 base, with 8 bases left between them. Germline-derived CDR1 and CDR2 are SGHTA and FQGNSA. The CDR3 region has the DNA TGTGCCAGCAGCCCGACTCATAACTATGGCTACACCTTC. Translation: CASSPTHNYGYTF.

In its sample, this clonotype was seen a few times. This sequence joins TRBV20-1 and TRBJ2-1; D perhaps matches TRBD2 (5 bases). The CDR3 has 15 amino acids. The germline CDR1 and CDR2 sequences are DFQATT and SNEGSKA (reference sequence). V was shortened by 5 bases and J by 5 bases, with 19 bases between the two germline ends. The DNA for the CDR3 is TGCAGTGCTCGTGCTGGGAGACCCCCTGACAATGAGCAGTTCTTC. This encodes CSARAGRPPDNEQFF.

The rearrangement links TRBV20-1 to TRBJ2-1; 10 bases align to TRBD2. Germline loops: CDR1 DFQATT, CDR2 SNEGSKA (reference sequence). The CDR3 runs 13 residues. The V gene end was trimmed by 5 bases and the J gene end by 6 bases; junction bases not matched to a gene: 4. The CDR3 coding sequence is TGCAGTGCTGACCGACTAGCGGGCAATGAGCAGTTCTTC. Translated, it gives CSADRLAGNEQFF.

The V call is TRBV29-1, the J call TRBJ1-1, with D perhaps TRBD1 (5 bases). V was cut by 4 bases and J by 2 bases, with 14 bases left in between. This CDR3 comprises 14 residues. Germline lookup yields CDR1 SQVTM and CDR2 ANQGSEA. The CDR3 spells CSVVSQTVNTEAFF. As DNA, the CDR3 is TGCAGCGTTGTATCCCAGACAGTTAACACTGAAGCTTTCTTT.